This T cell receptor (beta chain) was found in a study of tumor-infiltrating lymphocytes in primary liver carcinoma. Trimming took off 6 bases at V and 1 base at J, with 9 bases between the two ends. Germline CDR1 MGHRA, CDR2 YSYEKL. The CDR3 totals 14 residues. Whole-study findings and limits: Tumor region pairs overlapped more than did tumor-adjacent and tumor-blood pairs.

This clonotype was detected a few times. Its specificity is unknown. From approximately 0.5 ug of total RNA, TCR beta-specific cDNA was reverse-transcribed using a constant-region primer. Three nested multiplex PCR rounds, a slightly modified ARM-PCR, produced the libraries for TCR beta. A C-beta reverse primer was combined with TRBV1-TRBV30 forward primers in the first two PCR rounds, and each round had roughly 11 cycles. TCRdb recomputed calls from the multiplex PCR reads with MiXCR, one row per CDR3 protein. The sample shows 150,000 to 200,000 distinct CDR3 sequences, 60% of them seen only once. The study extracted blood RNA from unsorted whole blood and also extracted germline DNA.

The sample was peripheral blood. The sequence came from a man between 35 and 55 years old with primary liver carcinoma and hepatitis B virus infection. The chain links TRBV4-1 to TRBJ2-2; D not certain. The CDR3 here is CASSAKQNTGELFF. For the CDR3, the DNA is TGCGCCAGCAGTGCCAAGCAGAACACCGGGGAGCTGTTTTTT.